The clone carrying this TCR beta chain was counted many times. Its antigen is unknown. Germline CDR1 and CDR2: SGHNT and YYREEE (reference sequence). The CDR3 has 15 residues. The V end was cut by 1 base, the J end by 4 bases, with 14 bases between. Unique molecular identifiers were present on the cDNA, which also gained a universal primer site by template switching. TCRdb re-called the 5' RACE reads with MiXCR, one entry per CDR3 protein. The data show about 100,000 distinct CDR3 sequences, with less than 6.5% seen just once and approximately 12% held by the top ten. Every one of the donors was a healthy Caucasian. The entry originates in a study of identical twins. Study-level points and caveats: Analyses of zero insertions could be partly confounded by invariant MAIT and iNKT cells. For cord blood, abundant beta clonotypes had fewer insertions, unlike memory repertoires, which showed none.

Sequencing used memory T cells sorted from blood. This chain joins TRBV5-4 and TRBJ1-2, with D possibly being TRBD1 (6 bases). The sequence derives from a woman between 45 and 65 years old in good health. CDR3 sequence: CASSLSGQLVYGYTF. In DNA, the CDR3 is TGTGCCAGCAGCTTGTCAGGACAGTTAGTCTATGGCTACACCTTC. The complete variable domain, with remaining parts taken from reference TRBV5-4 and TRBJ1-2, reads ETGVTQSPTHLIKTRGQQVTLRCSSQSGHNTVSWYQQALGQGPQFIFQYYREEENGRGNFPPRFSGLQFPNYSSELNVNALELDDSALYLCASSLSGQLVYGYTFGSGTRLTVV.